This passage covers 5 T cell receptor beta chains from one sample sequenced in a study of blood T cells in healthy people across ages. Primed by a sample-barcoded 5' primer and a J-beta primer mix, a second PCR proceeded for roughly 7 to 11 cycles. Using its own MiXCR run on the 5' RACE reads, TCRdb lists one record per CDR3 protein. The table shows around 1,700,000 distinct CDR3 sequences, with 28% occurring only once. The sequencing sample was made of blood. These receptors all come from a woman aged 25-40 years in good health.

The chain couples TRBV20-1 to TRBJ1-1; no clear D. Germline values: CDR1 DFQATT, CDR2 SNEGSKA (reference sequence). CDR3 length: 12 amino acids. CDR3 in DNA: TGCAGGGCCATCGATGGGAACACTGAAGCTTTCTTT. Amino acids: CRAIDGNTEAFF.

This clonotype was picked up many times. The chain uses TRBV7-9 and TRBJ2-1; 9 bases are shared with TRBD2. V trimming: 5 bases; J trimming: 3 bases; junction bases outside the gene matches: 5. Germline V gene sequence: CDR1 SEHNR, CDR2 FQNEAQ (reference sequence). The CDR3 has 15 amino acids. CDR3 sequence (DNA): TGTGCCAGCAGCAAGGGACTAGCAGGCTACAATGAGCAGTTCTTC. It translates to CASSKGLAGYNEQFF.

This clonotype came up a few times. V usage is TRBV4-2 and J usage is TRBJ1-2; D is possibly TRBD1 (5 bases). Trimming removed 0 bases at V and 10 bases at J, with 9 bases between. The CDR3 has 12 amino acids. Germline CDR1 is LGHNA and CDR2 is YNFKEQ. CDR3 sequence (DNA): TGTGCCAGCAGCCAAGATGGGGGGGACTACACCTTC. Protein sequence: CASSQDGGDYTF.

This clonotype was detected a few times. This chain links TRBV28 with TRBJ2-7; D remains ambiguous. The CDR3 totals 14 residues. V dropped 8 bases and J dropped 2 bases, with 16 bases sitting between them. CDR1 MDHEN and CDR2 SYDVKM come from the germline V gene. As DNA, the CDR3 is TGTGCCAGCGGTCGTAGGGCTCCTCCCTACGAGCAGTACTTC. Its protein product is CASGRRAPPYEQYF.

The CDR3 sequence: CASSQEGLGSNQPQHF. CDR3 sequence (DNA): TGCGCCAGCAGCCAAGAAGGGCTGGGAAGCAATCAGCCCCAGCATTTT. This chain links TRBV4-1 with TRBJ1-5; D remains unclear. This CDR3 comprises 16 residues. Germline V CDR1 and CDR2: MGHRA, YSYEKL. V was cut by 0 bases and J by 1 base, with 10 bases left in between.